This T cell receptor beta chain was documented in a study of T cell responses to AZD1222 COVID-19 vaccine. Remarks on this clone: What it binds is not known.

Assay: immunoSEQ multiplex PCR; the TCRdb copy retains only in-frame clones and omits some. The top ten hold roughly 2.9% of the sample, which has around 160,000 clones, around nine tenths seen once. General study results and limits: The repertoires were collected only after the peak T cell response. At 160-218 and 743-854, vaccine-associated CD4 TCRs were dominant, and they spanned spike. Recipients of two AZD1222 doses showed rising Spike-specific TCR breadth and depth. Baseline serology detected seropositivity in only six AZD1222 recipients.

V was trimmed by 0 bases and J by 9 bases, leaving 9 bases between them. This CDR3 has 13 residues. The germline gives CDR1 KGHSH, CDR2 LQKENI. The specimen comprised peripheral blood, sampled on day 0 of MenACWY control vaccination. This clonotype was sampled from an adult in good health. This chain uses TRBV18 with TRBJ2-1, with a tentative D call TRBD2 (5 bases). CDR3 DNA: TGTGCCAGCTCACCACCGAGGGAACCTGAGCAGTTCTTC. It is translated as CASSPPREPEQFF.